The 26 T cell receptor beta chains below come from one sample, sequenced in a study of shared clonotypes between healthy human individuals. Here immunoSEQ multiplex PCR was the method, and the copy in TCRdb shows in-frame clones only, minus some. The data contain some 550,000 clones, approximately 97% of them singletons. Sample: naive CD4+ T cells sorted from blood. Stated subset: CD45RA+ positively selected. Receptors were obtained from a woman in her thirties in good health.

The rearrangement uses TRBV19 and TRBJ1-5, with a possible D match to TRBD1 (6 bases). Germline values: CDR1 LNHDA, CDR2 SQIVND (reference sequence). CDR3 length: 15 residues. Trimming stripped 6 bases from V and 0 bases from J, with 12 bases between. The CDR3 coding sequence is TGTGCCAGTAGGACAGGAGAATATAGCAATCAGCCCCAGCATTTT. Its protein is CASRTGEYSNQPQHF.

The chain links TRBV7-8 to TRBJ2-5; D gene uncertain. Trimming left V 5 bases short and J 4 bases short, with 17 bases between. The CDR3 is 15 residues long. Per germline, CDR1 SGHVS and CDR2 FQNEAQ. The CDR3 reads CASSHRLTFRETQYF. The CDR3 DNA is TGTGCCAGCAGCCACCGACTGACCTTCCGAGAGACCCAGTACTTC.

The chain combines TRBV28 with TRBJ2-3; TRBD2 matches 7 bases. The junction had 18 bases not matched to a gene; V was cut back by 5 bases and J by 7 bases. Germline CDR1 reads MDHEN; CDR2 reads SYDVKM. The CDR3 runs to 17 residues. The CDR3 region has the DNA TGTGCCAGCAGTGGACAACGGCGGGAGTTTATTCCAAATACGCAGTATTTT. Translated: CASSGQRREFIPNTQYF.

V and J are TRBV2 and TRBJ2-5; possible D gene TRBD1, 5 bases. V dropped 4 bases and J dropped 4 bases, with 7 bases sitting between them. The CDR3 contains 12 residues. Germline values: CDR1 SNHLY, CDR2 FYNNEI. The CDR3 DNA sequence: TGTGCCAGCAGTGGGGGCACAGAGACCCAGTACTTC. It encodes CASSGGTETQYF.

The chain has TRBV7-6 and TRBJ2-7, with 9 bases that match TRBD1. Losses at the gene ends were 5 bases for V and 3 bases for J; bases not matched to a gene: 5. The germline V gene has CDR1 SGHVS and CDR2 FNYEAQ. The CDR3 extends over 14 amino acids. CDR3 sequence: CASSPMTGGYEQYF. The CDR3 DNA sequence: TGTGCCAGCAGCCCGATGACAGGGGGCTACGAGCAGTACTTC.

CDR3: CASSLFPGGSYEQYF. The DNA of the CDR3 is TGTGCCAGCAGTTTATTTCCGGGAGGATCGTACGAGCAGTACTTC. The J gene is TRBJ2-7, the V gene TRBV27, with 7 bases that match TRBD2. Germline-derived CDR1 and CDR2 are MNHEY and SMNVEV (reference sequence). The CDR3 is 15 amino acids. With V trimmed by 1 base and J by 4 bases, 7 bases remained unmatched.

The chain couples TRBV6-1 to TRBJ2-7, with D unresolved. Per germline, CDR1 MNHNS and CDR2 SASEGT. This CDR3 spans 13 amino acids. Trimming cost V 7 bases and J 2 bases, with 12 bases left between them. The CDR3 region is CASKDAIAYEQYF. CDR3 in DNA: TGTGCCAGCAAGGACGCAATTGCCTACGAGCAGTACTTC.

The chain employs TRBV28 and TRBJ1-4; tentatively, D is TRBD1 (5 bases). This CDR3 contains 16 residues. Trimming cost V 4 bases and J 5 bases, with 17 bases left between them. The germline V gene encodes CDR1 MDHEN and CDR2 SYDVKM. In nucleotides, the CDR3 is TGTGCCAGCAGTTCAAGACAGCCTGGACTAAATGAAAAACTGTTTTTT. This translates into CASSSRQPGLNEKLFF.

This rearrangement joins TRBV28 to TRBJ2-7; 7 positions match TRBD1. Losses at the gene ends were 8 bases for V and 0 bases for J; bases not matched to a gene: 4. The CDR3 contains 13 residues. Germline-derived CDR1 and CDR2 are MDHEN and SYDVKM. This chain's CDR3 is CASAPGGSYEQYF. The CDR3 region has the DNA TGTGCCAGCGCCCCAGGGGGCTCCTACGAGCAGTACTTC.

Written as DNA, the CDR3 is TGTGCCAGCAGGAGAATAGCCGGGGGCTACGAGCAGTACTTC. Its protein product is CASRRIAGGYEQYF. The chain carries TRBV6-1 and TRBJ2-7; weak D call: TRBD2 (6 bases). The CDR3 has 14 residues. Germline V gene data show CDR1 as MNHNS and CDR2 as SASEGT. With 6 bases removed from V and 3 bases from J, the gap between germline ends came to 15 bases.

The chain uses TRBV6-5 and TRBJ2-7; 10 nucleotides line up with TRBD2. From germline, CDR1 is MNHEY and CDR2 SVGAGI. V gave up 6 bases and J gave up 3 bases; unmatched junction bases: 8. The CDR3 totals 15 residues. CDR3 loop: CASRFQTSGNYEQYF. For the CDR3, the DNA is TGTGCCAGCAGGTTCCAAACTAGCGGGAACTACGAGCAGTACTTC.

The V gene is TRBV6-1, the J gene TRBJ2-7, with no clear D. Germline assignment: CDR1 MNHNS and CDR2 SASEGT. The CDR3 is 11 residues long. Deletions cut 4 bases from V and 5 bases from J, with 6 bases between. The CDR3: CASSVTHEQYF. In DNA form, the CDR3 reads TGTGCCAGCAGTGTTACTCACGAGCAGTACTTC.

The chain is built from TRBV29-1 and TRBJ2-2; 9 positions match TRBD1. The CDR3 contains 13 residues. Germline assignment: CDR1 SQVTM and CDR2 ANQGSEA. Germline trimming cut 3 bases from V and 6 bases from J; bases unmatched to any gene: 2. The CDR3 reads CSVERQGAGELFF. The CDR3 DNA reads as TGCAGCGTTGAGAGACAGGGGGCCGGGGAGCTGTTTTTT.

The chain links TRBV11-2 to TRBJ2-7; D may be TRBD2 (6 bases). The CDR3 spans 14 residues. Germline CDR1 and CDR2: SGHAT and FQNNGV. The V end was cut by 5 bases, the J end by 3 bases, with 14 bases between. CDR3 in amino acids: CASSKRDFDYEQYF. The CDR3 DNA reads as TGTGCCAGCAGCAAAAGGGACTTTGACTACGAGCAGTACTTC.

The chain uses TRBV7-8 and TRBJ2-3; D gene unclear. Trimming left V 1 base short and J 3 bases short, with 11 bases between. CDR1 and CDR2 from the germline V gene are SGHVS and FQNEAQ. This CDR3 has 15 residues. The chain's CDR3 is CASSLDGAVTDTQYF. The CDR3 bases are TGTGCCAGCAGCTTAGACGGAGCCGTGACAGATACGCAGTATTTT. Looking up the rest from reference TRBV7-8 and TRBJ2-3 gives the full variable domain: GAGVSQSPRYKVAKRGQDVALRCDPISGHVSLFWYQQALGQGPEFLTYFQNEAQLDKSGLPSDRFFAERPEGSVSTLKIQRTQQEDSAVYLCASSLDGAVTDTQYFGPGTRLTVL.

V and J are TRBV29-1 and TRBJ1-6; TRBD1 agrees at 8 bases. The CDR3 runs 12 residues. Germline V lookup: CDR1 SQVTM, CDR2 ANQGSEA. The ends lost 4 bases at V and 9 bases at J; junction bases unmatched: 2. CDR3 sequence: CSVGTGSSPLHF. CDR3 coding DNA: TGCAGCGTTGGGACAGGGAGTTCACCCCTCCACTTT.

The chain combines TRBV9 with TRBJ2-6; D is unclear. Germline V gene lookup returns CDR1 SGDLS and CDR2 YYNGEE. This CDR3 comprises 16 residues. The V end was cut by 4 bases, the J end by 0 bases, with 11 bases between. This chain's CDR3 is CASSSVGSSGANVLTF. CDR3 nucleotides: TGTGCCAGCAGCTCCGTTGGCAGCTCTGGGGCCAACGTCCTGACTTTC.

The chain couples TRBV27 to TRBJ2-7; 11 positions match TRBD2. CDR1 is MNHEY and CDR2 is SMNVEV in the germline V gene (reference sequence). The CDR3 runs 17 residues. J lost 5 bases, V lost 4 bases, and 13 bases had no gene match. The CDR3 nucleotides are TGTGCCAGCAGTTATCTCTTTAGTCTAGCGGGAGGCCACGAGCAGTACTTC. Translation: CASSYLFSLAGGHEQYF.

This clone has a handful of counts. The J gene is TRBJ1-1, the V gene TRBV11-2; D gene uncertain. Trimming took off 1 base at V and 8 bases at J, with 8 bases between the two ends. Germline V CDR1 and CDR2: SGHAT, FQNNGV. The CDR3 contains 12 residues. The CDR3: CASSLGREEAFF. CDR3 nucleotides: TGTGCCAGCAGCTTAGGTCGAGAAGAAGCTTTCTTT.

The table lists this clone with a few counts. CDR3 bases: TGTGCCAGCGGTACCTACGAGCAGTACTTC. Residues: CASGTYEQYF. The genes are TRBV27 and TRBJ2-7; D remains unclear. CDR3 length equals 10 residues. Trimming shortened V by 8 bases and J by 2 bases, and 4 bases separated the two germline ends. Per germline, CDR1 MNHEY and CDR2 SMNVEV (reference sequence).

This chain joins TRBV6-1 and TRBJ1-1, with D perhaps TRBD1 (6 bases). This CDR3 comprises 14 residues. Trimming removed 2 bases at V and 7 bases at J, with 14 bases between. Germline V gives CDR1 MNHNS, CDR2 SASEGT. The CDR3 DNA reads as TGTGCCAGCAGTGAAAGGGTTCAAGGGGGTGAAGCTTTCTTT. Amino acid sequence: CASSERVQGGEAFF.

This chain links TRBV5-6 with TRBJ2-7; D perhaps matches TRBD2 (6 bases). The CDR3 is 16 residues long. From germline, CDR1 is SGHDT and CDR2 YYEEEE. V was clipped by 0 bases and J by 0 bases, with 13 bases between them. In DNA form, the CDR3 reads TGTGCCAGCAGCTTGGCTGGGGCGGGAAGCTCCTACGAGCAGTACTTC. This sequence encodes CASSLAGAGSSYEQYF.

This clone has only one observation. This chain uses TRBV7-9 with TRBJ2-5; no clear D gene. The CDR3 totals 15 residues. Trimming took off 1 base at V and 2 bases at J, with 11 bases between the two ends. Germline V gene lookup returns CDR1 SEHNR and CDR2 FQNEAQ (reference sequence). CDR3 nucleotides: TGTGCCAGCAGCTTAGGGATGGACGGGCAAGAGACCCAGTACTTC. As protein: CASSLGMDGQETQYF.

The J gene is TRBJ2-1, the V gene TRBV11-3; tentative D call: TRBD1 (6 bases). Per the germline V gene, CDR1 is SGHNT and CDR2 is YENEEA. Trimming shortened V by 5 bases and J by 2 bases, and 13 bases separated the two germline ends. The CDR3 is 15 residues long. In DNA form, the CDR3 reads TGTGCCAGCAGCCCGTCCCACAGGGCCTACAATGAGCAGTTCTTC. The encoded protein is CASSPSHRAYNEQFF.

The CDR3 nucleotides are TGTGCCAGCAGCAGGACAGAGGGCTATGGCTACACCTTC. Residues: CASSRTEGYGYTF. The V gene is TRBV2, the J gene TRBJ1-2, with a tentative D call TRBD1 (6 bases). V lost 6 bases and J 4 bases, leaving 12 bases between the germline ends. The CDR3 loop spans 13 amino acids. Germline CDR1 reads SNHLY; CDR2 reads FYNNEI.

The gene calls are TRBV7-9 and TRBJ2-1, with 12 bases lining up with TRBD2. J gave up 6 bases and V 1 base, and 4 bases lay outside the gene matches. The CDR3 is made up of 16 amino acids. Germline lookup yields CDR1 SEHNR and CDR2 FQNEAQ (reference sequence). The CDR3 sequence is CASSLVGLAGTNEQFF. In DNA, the CDR3 is TGTGCCAGCAGCTTAGTTGGACTAGCGGGAACCAATGAGCAGTTCTTC.